This is a list of T cell receptor beta chains from one sample in a study of PD-L1 blockade in urothelial cancer. Measured with immunoSEQ multiplex PCR; TCRdb has only the in-frame clones, and not every one. In the table there are about 38,000 clones, 70% to 90% of which are singletons. This specimen was PBMCs, taken around atezolizumab (anti-PD-L1) treatment. The receptors come from a man in his fifties or sixties with urothelial cancer. The CDR3 runs from the conserved cysteine through the conserved F or W. A D gene is named only where the DNA matches it firmly. Only part of the rows carry a size: once, few, many, or a class if the clone is expanded.

v_call	j_call	d_call	clone_size	cdr3_aa	cdr3_nt
TRBV6-1	TRBJ1-2	-	-	CASSEGPGTYGYTF	TGTGCCAGCAGTGAAGGTCCGGGAACCTATGGCTACACCTTC
TRBV7-3	TRBJ2-2	-	-	CASSLRAGELFF	TGTGCCAGCAGCTTACGGGCCGGGGAGCTGTTTTTT
TRBV5-1	TRBJ2-5	-	-	CASSLAMGEETQYF	TGCGCCAGCAGCTTGGCCATGGGAGAAGAGACCCAGTACTTC
TRBV5-1	TRBJ2-2	-	once	CASSLTGLDGELFF	TGCGCCAGCAGCTTGACAGGGTTGGACGGGGAGCTGTTTTTT
TRBV7-4	TRBJ2-3	-	-	CASSSLGGPQRTDTQYF	TGTGCCAGCAGCTCCCTGGGGGGACCCCAACGCACAGATACGCAGTATTTT
TRBV5-6	TRBJ2-5	TRBD1	-	CASSYSTGLQETQYF	TGTGCCAGCAGCTATTCGACAGGGCTCCAAGAGACCCAGTACTTC
TRBV13	TRBJ2-1	TRBD1	-	CASSLKTGGVNEQFF	TGTGCCAGCAGCCTTAAGACAGGGGGGGTCAATGAGCAGTTCTTC
TRBV5-1	TRBJ2-2	TRBD1	-	CASRQDRGRPGELFF	TGCGCCAGCAGGCAGGACAGGGGGCGGCCCGGGGAGCTGTTTTTT
TRBV5-4	TRBJ2-5	TRBD1	-	CASSNGQGAQETQYF	TGTGCCAGCAGCAACGGACAGGGGGCTCAAGAGACCCAGTACTTC
TRBV27	TRBJ2-7	-	-	CASSLSQGAYEQYF	TGTGCCAGCAGCTTGTCGCAGGGTGCCTACGAGCAGTACTTC
TRBV5-1	TRBJ1-5	-	-	CASSLAGGGWPQHF	TGCGCCAGCAGCTTGGCTGGGGGGGGTTGGCCCCAGCATTTT
TRBV18	TRBJ2-3	TRBD2	-	CASSPQAGGTDTQYF	TGTGCCAGCTCACCACAGGCGGGGGGCACAGATACGCAGTATTTT
TRBV7-2	TRBJ1-3	-	-	CASSLAARAGNTIYF	TGTGCCAGCAGCTTAGCTGCCAGGGCTGGAAACACCATATATTTT
TRBV11-2	TRBJ2-1	-	-	CASSLVMGAGEQFF	TGTGCCAGCAGCTTAGTGATGGGGGCGGGTGAGCAGTTCTTC
TRBV5-1	TRBJ2-7	-	-	CASSLGRHEQYF	TGCGCCAGCAGCTTGGGCCGACATGAGCAGTACTTC
TRBV2	TRBJ1-1	-	few	CASGFSGREAFF	TGTGCCAGCGGATTCTCGGGGAGAGAAGCTTTCTTT
TRBV19	TRBJ1-5	-	-	CASSMTGSNQPQHF	TGTGCCAGTAGTATGACAGGCAGCAATCAGCCCCAGCATTTT
TRBV5-1	TRBJ2-2	-	-	CASSLGADGGELFF	TGCGCCAGCAGCTTGGGAGCGGACGGCGGGGAGCTGTTTTTT
TRBV5-4	TRBJ2-3	TRBD2	medium-sized	CAGRTSGSGRTDTQYF	TGTGCCGGCCGGACTAGCGGGAGTGGGAGGACAGATACGCAGTATTTT
TRBV5-4	TRBJ2-7	-	-	CASSQSPPGEQYF	TGTGCCAGCAGCCAATCCCCCCCCGGCGAGCAGTACTTC
TRBV7-2	TRBJ2-1	TRBD1	-	CASSLQGALSIDEQFF	TGTGCCAGCAGCTTACAGGGGGCTCTTAGTATTGATGAGCAGTTCTTC
TRBV5-8	TRBJ2-2	TRBD1	-	CASSLGTGVNTGELFF	TGTGCCAGCAGCTTGGGGACAGGGGTGAACACCGGGGAGCTGTTTTTT
TRBV19	TRBJ1-2	TRBD1	-	CASSATTGGAGYGYTF	TGTGCCAGTAGTGCAACGACAGGGGGCGCTGGGTATGGCTACACCTTC
TRBV7-6	TRBJ2-3	TRBD2	-	CASSVSGGAKLTTQYF	TGTGCCAGCAGCGTTAGCGGGGGGGCGAAATTAACTACGCAGTATTTT
TRBV6-1	TRBJ1-2	TRBD1	-	CASSLRGTVYGYTF	TGTGCCAGCAGCCTCCGGGGGACAGTCTATGGCTACACCTTC
TRBV2	TRBJ2-7	TRBD2	-	CASSELTREAHEQYF	TGTGCCAGCAGTGAATTGACACGGGAGGCCCACGAGCAGTACTTC
TRBV2	TRBJ1-5	TRBD1	-	CASTGQGAWNQPQHF	TGTGCCAGCACGGGACAGGGGGCATGGAATCAGCCCCAGCATTTT
TRBV7-9	TRBJ2-5	-	-	CASSLVGGPQTQYF	TGTGCCAGCAGCTTAGTGGGGGGGCCGCAGACCCAGTACTTC
TRBV30	TRBJ1-5	TRBD1	-	CAWSPDRDNQPQHF	TGTGCCTGGAGTCCGGACAGGGACAATCAGCCCCAGCATTTT
TRBV7-7	TRBJ2-2	TRBD2	-	CASSATSPGLATGELFF	TGTGCTAGCAGCGCAACCTCGCCGGGACTAGCGACCGGGGAGCTGTTTTTT
TRBV2	TRBJ2-4	-	few	CASSEQGYIQYF	TGTGCCAGCAGTGAACAGGGATACATTCAGTACTTC
TRBV19	TRBJ1-5	-	-	CASSIDGADNQPQHF	TGTGCCAGTAGTATAGATGGGGCGGATAATCAGCCCCAGCATTTT
TRBV2	TRBJ2-1	TRBD2	-	CASTGLINEQFF	TGTGCCAGCACGGGACTAATAAATGAGCAGTTCTTC
TRBV5-1	TRBJ1-4	-	-	CASSLAPGIYEKLFF	TGCGCCAGCAGCTTGGCCCCGGGTATCTACGAAAAACTGTTTTTT
TRBV19	TRBJ1-2	-	-	CASTWGSGALANYGYTF	TGTGCCAGTACATGGGGGAGCGGGGCGCTAGCTAACTATGGCTACACCTTC
TRBV7-8	TRBJ2-2	TRBD2	-	CASSLKSGGERTGELFF	TGTGCCAGCAGCTTAAAAAGCGGGGGGGAAAGGACCGGGGAGCTGTTTTTT
TRBV6-4	TRBJ2-3	TRBD1	-	CASSDSTGADMQYF	TGTGCCAGCAGTGACTCTACAGGGGCAGATATGCAGTATTTT
TRBV12-5	TRBJ2-1	TRBD2	-	CASGSRDYGNEQFF	TGTGCTAGTGGTTCCCGGGACTATGGCAATGAGCAGTTCTTC
TRBV14	TRBJ2-3	-	-	CASSLLELSGSSTDTQYF	TGTGCCAGCAGCCTCCTGGAGTTGAGCGGATCTAGCACAGATACGCAGTATTTT